The 22 T cell receptor beta chains below were found in one sample sequenced in a study of blood T cell repertoires in COVID-19. Data came from immunoSEQ multiplex PCR; TCRdb stores just in-frame clones and leaves some out. The table lists under 85,000 clones, approximately 91% of them singletons, with about 12% in the top ten. Specimen: peripheral blood. These receptors were taken from a man in his 70s with active or convalescent COVID-19.

The genes are TRBV6-2 or TRBV6-3 and TRBJ2-7; 12 bases fit TRBD2. CDR3 length: 16 residues. Germline trimming cut 2 bases from V and 0 bases from J; bases unmatched to any gene: 2. In germline, CDR1 is MNHEY, CDR2 SVGEGT. The CDR3 loop reads CASSYGLAGHSYEQYF. DNA for the CDR3: TGTGCCAGCAGTTACGGACTAGCGGGGCACTCCTACGAGCAGTACTTC.

On this clone: The junction departs from germline at one end; a sequencing error may be responsible. The chain couples TRBV20-1 to TRBJ2-7, with D maybe TRBD1 (6 bases). CDR3 length equals 11 residues. Germline-derived CDR1 and CDR2 are DFQATT and SNEGSKA (reference sequence). The CDR3 region has the DNA TGCAGTGCTCAGGACAGTGACGTCCTTCTCTTC. As protein: CSAQDSDVLLF.

The chain links TRBV7-9 to TRBJ1-2; D might be TRBD1 (5 bases). The CDR3 has 15 amino acids. CDR1 is SEHNR and CDR2 is FQNEAQ in the germline V gene (reference sequence). V was cut by 4 bases and J by 5 bases, with 17 bases left in between. CDR3 residues: CASSSWAGPGYGYTF. The CDR3, as DNA: TGTGCCAGCAGCTCATGGGCAGGACCAGGGTATGGCTACACCTTC.

This chain uses TRBV11-2 with TRBJ2-7; weak D call: TRBD2 (5 bases). Between the trimmed V and J ends, which lost 3 bases and 7 bases, there was a span of 16 bases. The CDR3 is 14 amino acids. Germline loops: CDR1 SGHAT, CDR2 FQNNGV. DNA for the CDR3: TGTGCCAGCAGCTTGGAGGACGGTAGGAGTGAGCAGTACTTC. Encoded protein: CASSLEDGRSEQYF. Filled out from reference TRBV11-2 and TRBJ2-7, the complete variable domain reads EAGVAQSPRYKIIEKRQSVAFWCNPISGHATLYWYQQILGQGPKLLIQFQNNGVVDDSQLPKDRFSAERLKGVDSTLKIQPAKLEDSAVYLCASSLEDGRSEQYFGPGTRLTVT.

This clone has a handful of counts. V is TRBV10-3 and J is TRBJ1-2, with 10 bases lining up with TRBD1. Germline loops: CDR1 ENHRY, CDR2 SYGVKD. The CDR3 is 15 amino acids. Germline trimming cut 2 bases from V and 3 bases from J; bases unmatched to any gene: 3. The CDR3 spells CAISEPGTGDYGYTF. DNA of the CDR3: TGTGCCATCAGTGAGCCGGGGACAGGGGACTATGGCTACACCTTC.

This chain connects TRBV5-4 to TRBJ1-5; D might be TRBD1 (6 bases). With 0 bases removed from V and 4 bases from J, the gap between germline ends came to 14 bases. The CDR3 is 16 amino acids. Germline CDR1 SGHNT, CDR2 YYREEE (reference sequence). The CDR3 nucleotides are TGTGCCAGCAGCTTGGCCAAGGGGGACAAGAATCAGCCCCAGCATTTT. This sequence encodes CASSLAKGDKNQPQHF.

This clone was recorded a few times. The CDR3 protein is CAQGTEGANVLTF. DNA for the CDR3: TGTGCACAGGGGACGGAAGGGGCCAACGTCCTGACTTTC. The rearrangement uses TRBV30 and TRBJ2-6; TRBD1 agrees at 7 bases. The germline V gene encodes CDR1 GTSNPN and CDR2 SVGIG (reference sequence). The CDR3 is made up of 13 amino acids.

The chain combines TRBV11-2 with TRBJ2-4; unclear D gene. Looked up from germline, CDR1 is SGHAT and CDR2 is FQNNGV. The CDR3 has 13 amino acids. Trimming took 7 bases from V and 8 from J, leaving 15 bases between them. CDR3: CASTVGGAYIQYF. In nucleotides, the CDR3 is TGTGCCAGCACCGTCGGCGGCGCCTACATTCAGTACTTC.

CDR3 in amino acids: CASSLLTGGNTEAFF. Written as DNA, the CDR3 is TGTGCCAGCAGCTTGCTCACAGGCGGGAACACTGAAGCTTTCTTT. The chain combines TRBV5-4 with TRBJ1-1, with D possibly TRBD1 on 5 matching bases. V shed 1 base and J shed 1 base, with 11 bases lying between them. Germline V gives CDR1 SGHNT, CDR2 YYREEE (reference sequence). The CDR3 consists of 15 residues.

J is TRBJ2-2 and V is TRBV7-2; 10 bases align to TRBD2. The germline V gene has CDR1 SGHTA and CDR2 FQGNSA. The CDR3 spans 15 residues. The V segment lost 1 base and the J segment 4 bases; nucleotides outside the gene matches: 0. The CDR3 loop is CASSLVAGGTGELFF. The CDR3 DNA reads TGTGCCAGCAGCTTAGTAGCGGGGGGCACCGGGGAGCTGTTTTTT.

The chain recombines TRBV2 with TRBJ1-6; 7 bases fit TRBD1. CDR3 size: 13 residues. From germline, CDR1 is SNHLY and CDR2 FYNNEI. V dropped 5 bases and J dropped 6; count of bases not matched to a gene: 1. CDR3 amino acids: CASSPGGNSPLHF. CDR3 bases: TGTGCCAGCAGTCCAGGGGGTAATTCACCCCTCCACTTT.

This chain links TRBV19 with TRBJ2-3, with unresolved D. V was pared by 3 bases and J by 0 bases, with 10 bases between. This CDR3 has 15 amino acids. Germline V gene lookup returns CDR1 LNHDA and CDR2 SQIVND (reference sequence). The CDR3 sequence: CASSITSYSTDTQYF. The CDR3 DNA reads as TGTGCCAGTAGTATCACAAGTTATAGCACAGATACGCAGTATTTT.

The rearrangement joins TRBV7-2 to TRBJ2-1; 9 bases are a match to TRBD2. V lost 4 bases to trimming and J lost 11 bases; unmatched junction nucleotides: 6. CDR3 size: 13 residues. Germline CDR1 and CDR2: SGHTA and FQGNSA. CDR3 nucleotides: TGTGCCAGCAGCTCCCAGACTAGCGGAAAGCAGTTCTTC. Amino acid sequence: CASSSQTSGKQFF.

V usage is TRBV15 and J usage is TRBJ2-7, with 9 positions matching TRBD1. In germline, CDR1 is LNHNV, CDR2 YYDKDF (reference sequence). V shed 1 base, J shed 11 bases, and the junction held 12 bases outside the gene matches. The CDR3 consists of 15 residues. The CDR3 sequence is CATSRGGTGSIREYF. The DNA for the CDR3 is TGTGCCACCAGCAGAGGTGGGACAGGGTCCATCAGGGAGTACTTC.

The count of this clone is one. This chain joins TRBV5-1 and TRBJ1-2; D unresolved. The V end was cut by 0 bases, the J end by 4 bases, with 7 bases between. This CDR3 is built from 13 residues. Germline CDR1 is SGHRS and CDR2 is YFSETQ. DNA for the CDR3: TGCGCCAGCAGCTTGGACACCTCCTATGGCTACACCTTC. This codes for CASSLDTSYGYTF. Using reference TRBV5-1 and TRBJ1-2 for the parts outside the CDR3, the full variable domain is KAGVTQTPRYLIKTRGQQVTLSCSPISGHRSVSWYQQTPGQGLQFLFEYFSETQRNKGNFPGRFSGRQFSNSRSEMNVSTLELGDSALYLCASSLDTSYGYTFGSGTRLTVV.

The chain uses TRBV12-5 and TRBJ1-1; TRBD1 aligns across 12 bases. CDR1 is LGHNT, CDR2 FRNRAP, per germline. This CDR3 spans 19 amino acids. After removal of 6 bases from V and 0 bases from J, the junction contained 14 bases not matched to a gene. DNA of the CDR3: TGTGCTAGTGGCCCTAAGAGACCGGGACAGGGGGCCCTGAACACTGAAGCTTTCTTT. Its translation: CASGPKRPGQGALNTEAFF.

The chain has TRBV19 and TRBJ1-3, with D maybe TRBD1 (6 bases). There are 16 residues in the CDR3. The germline CDR1 and CDR2 sequences are LNHDA and SQIVND (reference sequence). Trimming stripped 5 bases from V and 0 bases from J, with 14 bases between. The CDR3: CASSPTGRLSGNTIYF. Here the CDR3 DNA reads TGTGCCAGTAGTCCTACAGGGAGACTCTCTGGAAACACCATATATTTT.

The rearrangement joins TRBV6-2 or TRBV6-3 to TRBJ1-5; D is perhaps TRBD1 (5 bases). CDR1 MNHEY and CDR2 SVGEGT come from the germline V gene. This CDR3 spans 15 amino acids. The ends were cut back, 2 bases at V and 0 bases at J, with 8 bases in the middle. Here the CDR3 reads CASSYGQTSNQPQHF. The DNA of the CDR3 is TGTGCCAGCAGTTACGGACAAACTAGCAATCAGCCCCAGCATTTT.

This clone came up a few times. V and J are TRBV5-1 and TRBJ2-7; the D gene is possibly TRBD1 (5 bases). Trimming stripped 1 base from V and 6 bases from J, with 11 bases between. Germline CDR1 SGHRS, CDR2 YFSETQ. The CDR3 has 13 residues. The CDR3 is CASSLSQGPEQYF. CDR3 DNA: TGCGCCAGCAGCTTGTCCCAGGGCCCCGAGCAGTACTTC. Looking up the rest from reference TRBV5-1 and TRBJ2-7 gives the full variable domain: KAGVTQTPRYLIKTRGQQVTLSCSPISGHRSVSWYQQTPGQGLQFLFEYFSETQRNKGNFPGRFSGRQFSNSRSEMNVSTLELGDSALYLCASSLSQGPEQYFGPGTRLTVT.

The chain joins TRBV7-9 to TRBJ1-2; 9 bases are a match to TRBD1. Trimming cost V 2 bases and J 3 bases; bases outside gene matches: 4. The CDR3 loop spans 15 amino acids. CDR1 is SEHNR and CDR2 is FQNEAQ in the germline V gene (reference sequence). CDR3 residues: CASSLRDRDDYGYTF. CDR3 DNA: TGTGCCAGCAGCTTAAGGGACAGGGACGACTATGGCTACACCTTC.

The table lists this clone with a count of one. The rearrangement joins TRBV5-5 to TRBJ1-5; D unresolved. The germline V gene encodes CDR1 SGHKS and CDR2 YYEKEE (reference sequence). CDR3 length equals 16 residues. The V gene lost 0 bases and the J gene lost 2 bases, with 12 bases spanning the gap. The CDR3 bases are TGTGCCAGCAGCTTGGCAGGTGGCTCGGGCAATCAGCCCCAGCATTTT. As protein: CASSLAGGSGNQPQHF.

The J gene is TRBJ2-5, the V gene TRBV7-6, with TRBD2 as a possible D gene (6 bases). Germline values: CDR1 SGHVS, CDR2 FNYEAQ. This CDR3 has 15 residues. V was cut by 1 base and J by 7 bases, with 16 bases left in between. CDR3 coding DNA: TGTGCCAGCAGCTTAGGCTTTAGCGGTCAGGGGACCCAGTACTTC. Encoded protein: CASSLGFSGQGTQYF. Full variable domain (missing parts from reference TRBV7-6 and TRBJ2-5): GAGVSQSPRYKVTKRGQDVALRCDPISGHVSLYWYRQALGQGPEFLTYFNYEAQQDKSGLPNDRFSAERPEGSISTLTIQRTEQRDSAMYRCASSLGFSGQGTQYFGPGTRLLVL.